The clone carrying this T cell receptor beta chain showed up just a few times. The antigen is unknown. These data originate in a study of T cell repertoires in cytomegalovirus infection. In the study overall: Matching HLA type, along with CMV infection, was indicated by public TCR beta signatures.

Study-level findings and limits: HLA-C-restricted CMV-specific TCR beta clonotypes were dominant in the ex vivo response.

CDR1 is SGHDT and CDR2 is YYEEEE in the germline V gene. This CDR3 is 15 amino acids long. J lost 1 base, V lost 4 bases, and 3 bases had no gene match. TCRdb redid the calling of the reads with MiXCR, one entry per CDR3 protein. The sample lists 200,000 to 250,000 distinct CDR3 sequences, about 39% seen once, with 59% in the top ten. Sequencing used CD8+ T cells from cultured PBMCs, obtained from culture after CMV antigen stimulation. The chain is built from TRBV5-6 and TRBJ2-1; 9 nucleotides match TRBD1. The source of this sequence is a human donor in good health (CMV status not recorded). Some clones in this sample may be carry-over from other donors' samples. The CDR3 nucleotides are TGTGCCAGCAGCCGCGGGACAGGGTCCTACAATGAGCAGTTCTTC. Protein sequence: CASSRGTGSYNEQFF.